This TCR beta chain was observed in a study of T cell clones after liver transplantation. As for the study in general: Apart from a few HCV-positive recipients, transplants were for non-autoimmune, non-viral reasons. Tolerant meant at least one year fully off immunosuppression without liver enzymes above twice normal.

This clone has only a few counts. Its specificity is not known. CDR1 SGHRS and CDR2 YFSETQ come from the germline V gene. Trimming pared 5 bases from V and 5 bases from J, leaving 11 bases between. This CDR3 region has 12 residues. The study, taken as a whole, reports: Compared with third party-reactive sequences, donor-reactive ones declined more, independent of withdrawal success.

TCRdb's table, derived via immunoSEQ multiplex PCR, lists solely in-frame clones and lacks some. The sample includes fewer than 7,000 clones, over 70% of them seen just once. This sequence joins TRBV5-1 and TRBJ2-7; D gene unclear. The sequencing here drew on CD8+ T cells from blood, taken approximately 3.5 years after liver transplant. This receptor was taken from a human patient who received a liver transplant. The graft donor may account for some of the T cells. The CDR3 is CASRLKGHEQYF. Here the CDR3 DNA reads TGCGCCAGCAGGTTAAAAGGTCACGAGCAGTACTTC.